This T cell receptor (beta chain) was identified in a study of CDR3 diversity in severe acne. TCRdb called the PCR reads again in MiXCR, with one record for every CDR3 protein. Among 89,000 or so distinct CDR3 sequences listed, about 52% were seen once. V was trimmed by 6 bases and J by 8 bases, leaving 10 bases between them. The CDR3 runs to 11 residues. The germline CDR1 and CDR2 sequences are SNHLY and FYNNEI. This clonotype was counted at least ten times. J is TRBJ1-2 and V is TRBV2; no clear D gene. The sequence was obtained from a male donor in good health, serving as a control. Sequencing used blood. DNA for the CDR3: TGTGCCAGCAGAAGATTCGGGGGCTACACCTTC. Translation gives CASRRFGGYTF.